The rows below give T cell receptor beta chains drawn from one sample of a study of shared clonotypes between healthy human individuals. The table came from immunoSEQ multiplex PCR; TCRdb's copy has only in-frame clones and leaves some out. The profile shows under 600,000 clones, roughly 98% of them singletons. Sequenced: naive CD8+ T cells sorted from blood. Receptor source: a man younger than 45 in good health. Each CDR3 is given with its conserved first and last residue. The D gene is left open where the match is weak. Clone size, where shown, is once, few, many, or a class for clones that have expanded.

clone size	CDR3 length	D gene	V gene	J gene	CDR3 DNA	CDR3 protein
once	14	TRBD2	TRBV27	TRBJ2-7	TGTGCCAGCAGCTTAGCGGGAGGTGCCTACGAGCAGTACTTC	CASSLAGGAYEQYF
NA	14	TRBD1	TRBV30	TRBJ1-1	TGTGCCTGGAGTGTACGACAGGGGACGACTGAAGCTTTCTTT	CAWSVRQGTTEAFF
NA	16	NA	TRBV5-4	TRBJ2-1	TGTGCCAGCAGCGAATCTAGCTTTACCTCCTACAATGAGCAGTTCTTC	CASSESSFTSYNEQFF
NA	16	TRBD2	TRBV27	TRBJ2-1	TGTGCCAGCAGTTCCCCTCTAGCGGTTGCCTACAATGAGCAGTTCTTC	CASSSPLAVAYNEQFF
NA	15	NA	TRBV6-5	TRBJ2-7	TGTGCCAGCAGTTACTATGGTTCCCAAGCCTACGAGCAGTACTTC	CASSYYGSQAYEQYF
NA	15	NA	TRBV7-9	TRBJ2-2	TGTGCCAGCAGCCCAAACAGGGGAGGGACCGGGGAGCTGTTTTTT	CASSPNRGGTGELFF
NA	16	NA	TRBV27	TRBJ2-2	TGTGCCAGCAGTTTATTAGGTAGACAGAACACCGGGGAGCTGTTTTTT	CASSLLGRQNTGELFF
NA	13	TRBD1	TRBV28	TRBJ2-7	TGTGCCAGCCACGGGGGACAGGGGGGCGAGCAGTACTTC	CASHGGQGGEQYF
NA	12	NA	TRBV6-5	TRBJ2-3	TGTGCCACCGGCTATCCCACAAACACGCAGTATTTT	CATGYPTNTQYF
NA	14	TRBD2	TRBV11-2	TRBJ2-7	TGTGCCAGCAGCTGGGGACTAGCGGCCTACGAGCAGTACTTC	CASSWGLAAYEQYF
NA	13	TRBD1	TRBV6-5	TRBJ1-1	TGTGCCAGCGCGACAGGGGGCACTACTGAAGCTTTCTTT	CASATGGTTEAFF
NA	14	NA	TRBV11-2	TRBJ2-5	TGTGCCAGCAGCTGGAGCGGAGGAGGGGAGACCCAGTACTTC	CASSWSGGGETQYF
NA	16	TRBD1	TRBV7-9	TRBJ2-3	TGTGCCAGCAGCTTAGCTACAGGGGGTATCGCAGATACGCAGTATTTT	CASSLATGGIADTQYF
NA	14	NA	TRBV5-5	TRBJ2-5	TGTGCCAGCAGCTTTAATGACTTACAAGAGACCCAGTACTTC	CASSFNDLQETQYF
NA	14	NA	TRBV6-1	TRBJ2-1	TGTGCCAGCAGTGACCTCCTACCCTACAATGAGCAGTTCTTC	CASSDLLPYNEQFF
NA	16	TRBD1	TRBV27	TRBJ2-1	TGTGCCAGCAGTTTAACTGCCGACAGGGGCCTCAATGAGCAGTTCTTC	CASSLTADRGLNEQFF
NA	14	NA	TRBV13	TRBJ1-2	TGTGCCAGCAGCTCGACAGAAATTAACTATGGCTACACCTTC	CASSSTEINYGYTF
NA	13	NA	TRBV9	TRBJ2-7	TGTGCCAGCAGCCCCACCGGAGCCTACGAGCAGTACTTC	CASSPTGAYEQYF
NA	17	NA	TRBV5-4	TRBJ1-2	TGTGCCAGCAGCTTCCTCCCCCCGGTCGGGGTCGGCTATGGCTACACCTTC	CASSFLPPVGVGYGYTF
NA	15	TRBD1	TRBV9	TRBJ1-1	TGTGCCAGCAGCGTCGTGACAGGGTGGAACACTGAAGCTTTCTTT	CASSVVTGWNTEAFF
NA	16	NA	TRBV5-1	TRBJ1-2	TGCGCCAGCAGCTCGGGAGTTGCGGCTGAGAGATATGGCTACACCTTC	CASSSGVAAERYGYTF
NA	15	TRBD1	TRBV5-8	TRBJ2-7	TGTGCCAGCAGCTTCCCAGGGACAGGAAACTACGAGCAGTACTTC	CASSFPGTGNYEQYF
NA	12	NA	TRBV6-5	TRBJ2-7	TGTGCCAGCAGCTATGGACAAGACGAGCAGTACTTC	CASSYGQDEQYF
NA	16	TRBD2	TRBV9	TRBJ2-1	TGTGCCAGCAGCGCCAGGACTAGCGGAGCTTACAATGAGCAGTTCTTC	CASSARTSGAYNEQFF
NA	16	NA	TRBV27	TRBJ2-1	TGTGCCAGCAGTTTAGGCCACAATAGAATGGACGCATGGCAGTTCTTC	CASSLGHNRMDAWQFF
NA	17	TRBD1	TRBV18	TRBJ2-7	TGTGCCAGCTCACCAGGGATCGGGCAGGGGGCGACCTACGAGCAGTACTTC	CASSPGIGQGATYEQYF
NA	15	NA	TRBV19	TRBJ1-2	TGTGCCAGTAGTACTTTAACCGGGACAATCTATGGCTACACCTTC	CASSTLTGTIYGYTF
NA	13	TRBD2	TRBV7-9	TRBJ2-3	TGTGCCTGTCAGCGGGAAGGCACAGATACGCAGTATTTT	CACQREGTDTQYF
once	15	NA	TRBV10-3	TRBJ2-1	TGTGCCATCAGAGACGGGACCGGCGAGGGTGGTGAGCAGTTCTTC	CAIRDGTGEGGEQFF
NA	15	TRBD1	TRBV6-5	TRBJ1-2	TGTGCCAGCAGATCCATTCCACAGGGGGCTGATGGCTACACCTTC	CASRSIPQGADGYTF
NA	15	TRBD1	TRBV5-4	TRBJ2-1	TGTGCCAGCAGCCACGGGGAAGGGGGCGTGAATGAGCAGTTCTTC	CASSHGEGGVNEQFF
NA	17	TRBD1	TRBV2	TRBJ1-2	TGTGCCAGCAAGGCCGGGACAGTCGTAAGAAACCTCCATGGCTACACCTTC	CASKAGTVVRNLHGYTF
NA	16	NA	TRBV7-8	TRBJ1-1	TGTGCCAGCAGCTCCCCCGAGGAGGGGCAGAACACTGAAGCTTTCTTT	CASSSPEEGQNTEAFF
NA	15	NA	TRBV27	TRBJ2-7	TGTGCCAGCAGTTTATCAGGAACCCTCTCCTACGAGCAGTACTTC	CASSLSGTLSYEQYF
NA	14	TRBD2	TRBV5-6	TRBJ2-1	TGTGCCAGCAGCTTTACTAGCGGGTTTAATGAGCAGTTCTTC	CASSFTSGFNEQFF
NA	14	NA	TRBV19	TRBJ2-7	TGTGCCAGTAGTATCCCGGGAGAGAACTACGAGCAGTACTTC	CASSIPGENYEQYF
NA	13	TRBD2	TRBV28	TRBJ2-7	TGTGCCAGCGGTTGGACTAGCTGGTACGAGCAGTACTTC	CASGWTSWYEQYF
NA	14	NA	TRBV7-2	TRBJ2-1	TGTGCCAGCAGCCCAACCGCCTGGGAGCGGGAGCAGTTCTTC	CASSPTAWEREQFF
NA	13	TRBD1	TRBV10-3	TRBJ2-7	TGTGCCATCAGGCGTAGGGACAGCTACGAGCAGTACTTC	CAIRRRDSYEQYF
NA	20	NA	TRBV23-1	TRBJ1-4	TGCGCCAGCAGTCAATCGGGATCGGGGGCCGGTAGTGCAACTAATGAAAAACTGTTTTTT	CASSQSGSGAGSATNEKLFF
NA	14	NA	TRBV7-8	TRBJ2-7	TGTGCCAGCAGCTTAGGACCGATGACCTACGAGCAGTACTTC	CASSLGPMTYEQYF
NA	14	NA	TRBV14	TRBJ2-7	TGTGCCAGCAGCCAAGATGACAACTCCTACGAGCAGTACTTC	CASSQDDNSYEQYF
NA	13	NA	TRBV5-5	TRBJ2-1	TGTGCCAGCAGCTTGGGCGCGTACAATGAGCAGTTCTTC	CASSLGAYNEQFF
NA	13	NA	TRBV6-1	TRBJ1-1	TGTGCCAGCAGTGAAGGGGTTATTAGGGAAGCTTTCTTT	CASSEGVIREAFF
NA	15	TRBD2	TRBV11-3	TRBJ2-2	TGTGCCAGCAGCTTACTTCTAGCGGTCACCGGGGAGCTGTTTTTT	CASSLLLAVTGELFF
NA	15	TRBD2	TRBV6-9	TRBJ2-1	TGTGCCAGCAGTTACCGGAGCGGGACCTACAATGAGCAGTTCTTC	CASSYRSGTYNEQFF
NA	17	NA	TRBV6-1	TRBJ2-3	TGTGCCAGCAGTGAAGGTCCTTTTACTAGCCCCACAGATACGCAGTATTTT	CASSEGPFTSPTDTQYF
NA	14	NA	TRBV5-5	TRBJ1-5	TGTGCCAGCAGCCCTGGGGTGGGGTATCAGCCCCAGCATTTT	CASSPGVGYQPQHF
NA	16	NA	TRBV14	TRBJ2-3	TGTGCCAGCAGCCAAGGTCGTGGGCGGCCCACAGATACGCAGTATTTT	CASSQGRGRPTDTQYF